This T cell receptor beta chain was obtained from a study of blood T cell repertoires in COVID-19. Across the study: Samples came from the United States, Italy and Spain, spanning acute and convalescent COVID-19.

Original handling: Reference gene primer amplification yielded estimated nucleated cell counts. TCRdb's table, derived via immunoSEQ multiplex PCR, lists solely in-frame clones and lacks some. D and trimming were read from the DNA, whereas the V and J calls and clone size are those reported in that table. The sample holds 95,000 to 150,000 clones, about 79% seen once. Germline CDR1 and CDR2: SNHLY and FYNNEI. With V trimmed by 4 bases and J by 8 bases, 4 bases remained unmatched. The CDR3 loop spans 12 amino acids. Source material: peripheral blood. This chain joins TRBV2 and TRBJ1-2, with 7 bases that match TRBD1. The TCR was taken from a man in his 70s with acute or convalescent COVID-19. The CDR3 nucleotides read TGTGCCAGCAGTGGGACAGGAGGGGGCTACACCTTC. Translated: CASSGTGGGYTF.